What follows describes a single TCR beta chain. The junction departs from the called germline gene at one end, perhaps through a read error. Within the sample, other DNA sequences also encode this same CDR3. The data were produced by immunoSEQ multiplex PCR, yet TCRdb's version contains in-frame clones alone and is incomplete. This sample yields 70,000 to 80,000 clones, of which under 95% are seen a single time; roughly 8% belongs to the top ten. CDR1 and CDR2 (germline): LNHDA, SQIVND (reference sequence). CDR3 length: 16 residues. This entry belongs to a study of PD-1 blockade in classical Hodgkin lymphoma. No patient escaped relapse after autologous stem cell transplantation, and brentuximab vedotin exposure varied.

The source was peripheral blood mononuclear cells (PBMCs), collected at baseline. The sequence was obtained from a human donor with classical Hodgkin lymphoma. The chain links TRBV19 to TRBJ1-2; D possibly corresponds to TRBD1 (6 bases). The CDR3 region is CASSIYPGQSNYGYTF. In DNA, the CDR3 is TGCGCCAGTAGTATCTACCCCGGACAGTCGAACTATGGCTACACCTTC.